This T cell receptor (beta chain) was profiled in a study of blood T cell repertoires in COVID-19. Study information: Whether acute or convalescent, the COVID-19 samples came from the United States, Italy and Spain. From T cells, B-cell-depleted T cells, or PBMCs came the material, which was cDNA or gDNA.

Original processing notes: Estimation of nucleated cell counts was performed using reference gene primer amplification. Data came from immunoSEQ multiplex PCR; TCRdb stores just in-frame clones and leaves some out. V, J and clone size are taken as reported in that table, and D and trimming were inferred from the DNA itself. The sample lists 100,000 to 150,000 clones, roughly 80% occurring once. Germline CDR1 and CDR2: DFQATT and SNEGSKA (reference sequence). V lost 5 bases and J 5 bases, leaving 6 bases between the germline ends. CDR3 length: 10 amino acids. The sequence was collected from a man aged 55 to 69 with acute or convalescent COVID-19. The sample taken for sequencing was peripheral blood. V and J are TRBV20-1 and TRBJ2-5, with D uncertain. CDR3 coding DNA: TGCAGTGCTGGCTGGGAGACCCAGTACTTC. Protein sequence: CSAGWETQYF.